A few counts support the clone carrying this T cell receptor (beta chain). Its cognate antigen is unknown. The sample belongs to a study of T-cell reconstitution after alpha-beta-depleted transplantation in children. General study points: About two months after transplant, alpha-beta T cells reportedly came from several hundred expanded graft clones. T cells produced anew were the main source of T-cell counts and diversity one year after transplant.

As it was prepared, the TCRbeta library received unique molecular identifiers. TCRdb redid the calling of the PCR reads with MiXCR, one entry per CDR3 protein. The sample lists approximately 230,000 distinct CDR3 sequences; about 26% were seen once. The CDR3 contains 13 residues. V lost 4 bases and J 5 bases, leaving 11 bases between the germline ends. In germline, CDR1 is SQVTM, CDR2 ANQGSEA. The sample here was PBMCs, taken before TCRalphabeta/CD19-depleted stem cell transplant. This chain connects TRBV29-1 to TRBJ2-2; D remains unclear. The TCR sequence derives from a girl aged 2 to 9 with Fanconi anemia, due to receive a stem cell transplant. DNA for the CDR3: TGCAGCGTTGTCATACAGATTACCGGGGAGCTGTTTTTT. Residues: CSVVIQITGELFF.